This TCR beta chain was identified during a study of blood T cell repertoires in COVID-19. Study-wide background: PBMCs, B-cell-depleted T cells, or T cells provided the cDNA or gDNA that made up the material.

Measured with immunoSEQ multiplex PCR; TCRdb has only the in-frame clones, and not every one. Of 200,000 to 250,000 clones in the sample, 81% were seen once. Enrollment of patients from Seattle took place during active infection, with longitudinal follow-up. The germline CDR1 and CDR2 sequences are MNHEY and SMNVEV (reference sequence). V trimming: 8 bases; J trimming: 3 bases; junction bases outside the gene matches: 7. The CDR3 is 14 residues long. Sequences were obtained from peripheral blood. The TCR originated in a woman aged 80 or over with COVID-19, enrolled during active disease. The V and J genes are TRBV27 and TRBJ2-3; TRBD2 matches 8 bases. The CDR3 sequence is CASGGGPLTDTQYF. CDR3 DNA: TGTGCCAGCGGCGGGGGGCCTCTGACAGATACGCAGTATTTT.